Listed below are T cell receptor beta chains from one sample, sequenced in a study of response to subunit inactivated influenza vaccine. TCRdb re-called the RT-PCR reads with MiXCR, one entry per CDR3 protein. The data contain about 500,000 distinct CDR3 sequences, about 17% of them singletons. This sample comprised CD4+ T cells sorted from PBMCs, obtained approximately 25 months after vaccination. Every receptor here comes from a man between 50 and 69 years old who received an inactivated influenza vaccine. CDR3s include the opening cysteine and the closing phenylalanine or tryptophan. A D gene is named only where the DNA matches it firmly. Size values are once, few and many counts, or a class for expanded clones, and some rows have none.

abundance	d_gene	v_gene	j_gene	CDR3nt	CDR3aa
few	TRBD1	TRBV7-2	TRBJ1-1	TGTGCCAGCAGGGCTAGCCAGGGGGCGTACACTGAAGCTTTCTTT	CASRASQGAYTEAFF
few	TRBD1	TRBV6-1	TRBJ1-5	TGTGCCAGCAGTGACGGACAGGGCCATCAGCCCCAGCATTTT	CASSDGQGHQPQHF
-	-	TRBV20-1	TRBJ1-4	TGCAGTGCTCCCGAGGGGGGCCGGGAAAAACTGTTTTTT	CSAPEGGREKLFF
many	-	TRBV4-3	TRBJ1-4	TGCGCCAGCAGCCAGAGGCGAGTGGGTGAAAAACTGTTTTTT	CASSQRRVGEKLFF
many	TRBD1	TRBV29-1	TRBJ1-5	TGCAGCGTGAGGGACAGGGGCAATCAGCCCCAGCATTTT	CSVRDRGNQPQHF
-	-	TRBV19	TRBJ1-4	TGTGCCAGTACCACATCAGCAACTAATGAAAAACTGTTTTTT	CASTTSATNEKLFF
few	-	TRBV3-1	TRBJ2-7	TGTGCCAGCAGCCAAGATTTAAGCCGATCCTACGAGCAGTACTTC	CASSQDLSRSYEQYF
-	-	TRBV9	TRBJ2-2	TGTGCCAGCAGCGTACGCTTGGGCGGGGAGCTGTTTTTT	CASSVRLGGELFF
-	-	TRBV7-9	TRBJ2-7	TGTGCCAGCAGCTTAGCTGCGGGTCGCGAGCAGTACTTC	CASSLAAGREQYF
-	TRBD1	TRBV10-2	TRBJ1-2	TGCGCCAGCCGGGGACAGGGGGAAAGGGGCTACACCTTC	CASRGQGERGYTF